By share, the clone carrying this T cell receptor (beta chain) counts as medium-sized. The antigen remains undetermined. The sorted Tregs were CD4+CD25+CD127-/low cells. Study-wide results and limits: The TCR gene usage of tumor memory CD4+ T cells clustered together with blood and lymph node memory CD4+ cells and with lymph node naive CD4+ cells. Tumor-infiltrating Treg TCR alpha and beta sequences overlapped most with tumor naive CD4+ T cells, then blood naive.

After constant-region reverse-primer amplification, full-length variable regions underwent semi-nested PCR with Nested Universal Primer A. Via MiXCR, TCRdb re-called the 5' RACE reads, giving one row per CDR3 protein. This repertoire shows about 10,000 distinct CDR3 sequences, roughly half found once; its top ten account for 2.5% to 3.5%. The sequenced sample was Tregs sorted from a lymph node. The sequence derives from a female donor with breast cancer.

CDR3 residues: CASSYSSGYTF. CDR3 sequence (DNA): TGTGCCAGCAGCTACAGTTCTGGCTACACCTTC. The chain uses TRBV6-5 and TRBJ1-2, with no clear D. With 6 bases removed from V and 7 bases from J, the gap between germline ends came to 9 bases. The germline V gene encodes CDR1 MNHEY and CDR2 SVGAGI. This CDR3 comprises 11 residues.